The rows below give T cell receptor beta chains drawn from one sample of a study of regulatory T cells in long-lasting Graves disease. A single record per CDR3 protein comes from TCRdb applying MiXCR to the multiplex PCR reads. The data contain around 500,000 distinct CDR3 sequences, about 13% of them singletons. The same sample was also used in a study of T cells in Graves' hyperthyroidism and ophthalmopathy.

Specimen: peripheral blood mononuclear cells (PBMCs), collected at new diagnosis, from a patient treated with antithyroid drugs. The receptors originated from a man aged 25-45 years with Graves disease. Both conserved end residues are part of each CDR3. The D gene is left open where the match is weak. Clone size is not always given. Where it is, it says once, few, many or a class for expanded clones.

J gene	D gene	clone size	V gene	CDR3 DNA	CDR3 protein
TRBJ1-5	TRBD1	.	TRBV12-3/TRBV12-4	TGTGCCAGCAGCCCGGGGACAGGGAAAGAGCCCCAGCATTTT	CASSPGTGKEPQHF
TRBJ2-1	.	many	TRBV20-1	TGCAGTGCTAGAGATCATCAGCTAAGCGGCAATGAGCAGTTCTTC	CSARDHQLSGNEQFF
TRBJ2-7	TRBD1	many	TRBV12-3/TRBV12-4	TGTGCCAGCAGTCCCCGGGACAGGGGTCGTTGGCAGTACTTC	CASSPRDRGRWQYF
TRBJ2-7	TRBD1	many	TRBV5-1	TGCGCCAGCAGCGGCCGGGACAGGCTCTACGAGCAGTACTTC	CASSGRDRLYEQYF
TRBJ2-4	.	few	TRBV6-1	TGTGCCAGCAGTGAACAGGTTCCCCTAAACATTCAGTACTTC	CASSEQVPLNIQYF
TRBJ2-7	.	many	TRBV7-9	TGTGCCAGCAGCCCCAGGACCGGACAGCCAGCCTACGAGCAGTACTTC	CASSPRTGQPAYEQYF
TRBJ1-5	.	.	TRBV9	TGTGCCAGCAGCGTAGGAGCGGGCGATCAGCCCCAGCATTTT	CASSVGAGDQPQHF
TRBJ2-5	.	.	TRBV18	TGTGCCAGCTCACCAAGGTATGGGACGGCAGAGACCCAGTACTTC	CASSPRYGTAETQYF
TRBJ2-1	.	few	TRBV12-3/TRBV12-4	TGTGCCAGCAGTCCCCGGACAGAGCAGTTCTTC	CASSPRTEQFF
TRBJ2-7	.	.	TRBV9	TGTGCCAGCAGCTCCGAACTAGCCCACGAGCAGTACTTC	CASSSELAHEQYF
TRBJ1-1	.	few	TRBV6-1	TGTGCCAGCAGCGAACCGGGCCCTGCCTCTGAAGCTTTCTTT	CASSEPGPASEAFF
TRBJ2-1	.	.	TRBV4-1	TGCGCCAGCAGCCAACCATCTAGTTATGAGCAGTTCTTC	CASSQPSSYEQFF
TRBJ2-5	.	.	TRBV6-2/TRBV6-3	TGTGCCAGCAGTGAAGTGTCAACCTCGAAGGAGACCCAGTACTTC	CASSEVSTSKETQYF
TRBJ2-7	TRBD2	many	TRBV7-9	TGTGCCAGCAGCTTAGTCGTAGCGGGAGAAGGCGAGCAGTACTTC	CASSLVVAGEGEQYF
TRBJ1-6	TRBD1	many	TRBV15	TGTGCCAGAGACAGGGTGGGTAATTCACCCCTCCACTTT	CARDRVGNSPLHF
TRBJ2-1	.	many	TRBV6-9	TGTGCCAGCAGTTATCTGACCCCACGAGCTAGCGAGGGGAATGAGCAGTTCTTC	CASSYLTPRASEGNEQFF
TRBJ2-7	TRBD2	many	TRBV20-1	TGCAGTGCTAGCCCGATCCGGACTAGCGTACACTACGAGCAGTACTTC	CSASPIRTSVHYEQYF
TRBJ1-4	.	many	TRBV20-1	TGCAGTGCTAATCCCGGGGGAAATGAAAAACTGTTTTTT	CSANPGGNEKLFF
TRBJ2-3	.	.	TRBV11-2	TGTGCCAGCAGCTTCGATACGCAGTATTTT	CASSFDTQYF
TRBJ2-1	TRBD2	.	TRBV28	TGTGCCAGCAGTTCAGGACTAGCGGGAGAGTTATGGGGCGATGAGCAGTTCTTC	CASSSGLAGELWGDEQFF
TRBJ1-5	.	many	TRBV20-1	TGCAGTGCTGAACAGGGCCTAAATCAGCCCCAGCATTTT	CSAEQGLNQPQHF
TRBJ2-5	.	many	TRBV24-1	TGTGCCACCAGTGGAAAAGACTGGTCCGTCGAGACCCAGTACTTC	CATSGKDWSVETQYF
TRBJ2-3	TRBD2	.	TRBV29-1	TGCAACCCTAGACTAGCGGGAGCGGGAGATACGCAGTATTTT	CNPRLAGAGDTQYF
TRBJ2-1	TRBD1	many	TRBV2	TGTGCCAGCAGTGGACAGGGGCAGAAGGGTGAGCAGTTCTTC	CASSGQGQKGEQFF
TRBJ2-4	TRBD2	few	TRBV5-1	TGCGCCAGCAGCTTGGTGCTAGCGGGAGCCAAAAACATTCAGTACTTC	CASSLVLAGAKNIQYF
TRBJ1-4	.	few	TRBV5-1	TGCGCCAGCAAGGTGGGAGGACAGACTAATGAAAAACTGTTTTTT	CASKVGGQTNEKLFF
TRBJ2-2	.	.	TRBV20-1	TGCAGTGCCCTACCGCTCGGGGAGAGAACCAGGGAGCTGTTTTTT	CSALPLGERTRELFF
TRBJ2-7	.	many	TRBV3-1	TGTGCCAGCAGCCACCTCGTTCGGGCCTACGAGCAGTACTTC	CASSHLVRAYEQYF
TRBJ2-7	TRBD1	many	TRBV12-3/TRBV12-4	TGTGCCAGCAGTTTAGTCATGGGGACAGGCTCCTACGAGCAGTACTTC	CASSLVMGTGSYEQYF
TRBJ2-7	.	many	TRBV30	TGTGCCTTACACCGGGACTCCACCTACGAGCAGTACTTC	CALHRDSTYEQYF
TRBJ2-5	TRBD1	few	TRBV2	TGTGCCATCGGAGGACAGGGGAACCAAGAGACCCAGTACTTC	CAIGGQGNQETQYF
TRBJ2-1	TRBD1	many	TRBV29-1	TGCAGCGTTGACCAGGACAGGGGCAATGAGCAGTTCTTC	CSVDQDRGNEQFF
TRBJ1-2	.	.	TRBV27	TGTGCCAGCTTTTCGACGGTGCCCACTAACTATGGCTACACCTTC	CASFSTVPTNYGYTF
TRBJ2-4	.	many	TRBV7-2	TGTGCCAGCAGCTCGGTAGGGCGGGACATTCAGTACTTC	CASSSVGRDIQYF
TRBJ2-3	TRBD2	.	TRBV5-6	TGTGCCAGCAGCCCTTCACTAGCGTCAGATACGCAGTATTTT	CASSPSLASDTQYF
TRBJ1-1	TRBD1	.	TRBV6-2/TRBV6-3	TGTGCCAGCAGTTCCCCCAGGGGGATGGTAAGAACTGAAGCTTTCTTT	CASSSPRGMVRTEAFF
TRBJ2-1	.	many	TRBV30	TGTGCCTGGATCTCCCAAGGCGGGGATGAGCAGTTCTTC	CAWISQGGDEQFF
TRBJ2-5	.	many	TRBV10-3	TGTGCCATCAGTGAGCTCGACAGTGCCGGACGAAGGGAGACCCAGTACTTC	CAISELDSAGRRETQYF
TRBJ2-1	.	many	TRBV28	TGTGCCAGCGCCCCTTTTTTGAATGAGCAGTTCTTC	CASAPFLNEQFF
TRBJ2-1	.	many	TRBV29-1	TGCAGCGTTGCCAGGGGTGGGTCGATTGGCAATGAGCAGTTCTTC	CSVARGGSIGNEQFF
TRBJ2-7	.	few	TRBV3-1	TGTGCCAGCAGCCACGTAGGCGAGCAGTACTTC	CASSHVGEQYF
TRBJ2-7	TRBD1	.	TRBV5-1	TGCGCCAGCAGCGCTACGGGACAGGTCTACGAGCAGTACTTC	CASSATGQVYEQYF
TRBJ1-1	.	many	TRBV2	TGTGCCAGCAGTGTCCTAAAACTAGACACTGAAGCTTTCTTT	CASSVLKLDTEAFF
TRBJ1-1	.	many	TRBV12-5	TGTGCTAGTGGTTTGAGCGGGGAGGAAGCTTTCTTT	CASGLSGEEAFF
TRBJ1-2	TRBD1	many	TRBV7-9	TGTGCCAGCAGCGTACCGGGACAGGGGGCGCGAGGCTACACCTTC	CASSVPGQGARGYTF
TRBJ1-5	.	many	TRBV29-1	TGCAGCGTTGCAAGGGGAGGGAATCAGCCCCAGCATTTT	CSVARGGNQPQHF
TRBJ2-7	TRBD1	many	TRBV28	TGTGCCAGCAGCCCTGGGACAGGGGCATCCTACGAGCAGTACTTC	CASSPGTGASYEQYF
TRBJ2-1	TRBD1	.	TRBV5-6	TGTGCCAGCAGCTTGGTTACAGGGGATGAGCAGTTCTTC	CASSLVTGDEQFF